A single TCR beta chain is shown here with its context. Antigen: not known. This same CDR3 is encoded by further DNA sequences in the sample. This record belongs to a study of shared clonotypes between healthy human individuals. Clones were sequenced by immunoSEQ multiplex PCR, and TCRdb holds only the in-frame ones, with some missing. The data show approximately 2.1 million clones, approximately 95% seen once. Germline loops: CDR1 SGHTA, CDR2 FQGNSA. There are 16 residues in the CDR3. V lost 0 bases and J lost 0; bases outside the gene matches: 5. Study-wide points: Researchers found naive subsets generally carried larger estimated richness than memory subsets.

The chain links TRBV7-2 to TRBJ2-7, with TRBD2 identical over 7 bases. Input material: naive CD4+ T cells from PBMCs. Described subset: CD45RA+ positively selected. This clonotype originated in a man younger than 30 in good health. Some clones in this sample may be carry-over from other donors' samples. The CDR3 protein is CASSLAGGGSSYEQYF. Here the CDR3 DNA reads TGTGCCAGCAGCTTAGCTGGGGGAGGGAGCTCCTACGAGCAGTACTTC.